Sequencing of this T cell receptor (beta chain) was carried out in a study of blood T cells in healthy people across ages. Together with a sample-barcoded 5' primer, a J-beta primer mix was included in a second PCR lasting about 7 to 12 cycles. Tags on each cDNA molecule came from a template-switch adaptor with 12 random nucleotides. MiXCR, applied by TCRdb to the 5' RACE reads, yields one record per CDR3 protein. The data show approximately 600,000 distinct CDR3 sequences, with about 53% seen just once and 35% to 40% held by the top ten. This CDR3 region has 13 residues. Germline values: CDR1 MGHDK, CDR2 SYGVNS. V was trimmed by 7 bases and J by 13 bases, leaving 20 bases between them.

This clonotype originated in a man aged 55 to 70 in good health. Input material: blood. The chain carries TRBV25-1 and TRBJ2-4; TRBD2 might be the D (5 bases). The CDR3 protein is CASKRSDYNEQYF. The CDR3 nucleotides are TGTGCCAGCAAGAGATCCGACTACAATGAGCAGTACTTC.